This T cell receptor beta chain was profiled in a study of low-dose radiotherapy and immunotherapy resistance in tumors. Study in general: Intravenous cyclophosphamide 200 mg/m2 was given every two weeks, one day before radiation and immunotherapy. With cycle 1 day 1 as the start, patients took oral aspirin 300 mg daily for four cycles.

Alpha and beta chains were covered, as first-strand cDNA relied on TRAV- and TRBV-specific primers. An approximately 19-cycle PCR with a constant-region primer and V-primer adapter amplified TCRs. In vitro transcription was used to amplify the isolated mRNA. TCRdb called the reads again in MiXCR, with one record for every CDR3 protein. The data contain tens of thousands of distinct CDR3 sequences, roughly 31% of them singletons. Described time point: before trial treatment. The donors' regimen was nivolumab, ipilimumab, aspirin, low-dose cyclophosphamide and low-dose radiotherapy. J gave up 0 bases and V 3 bases, and 4 bases lay outside the gene matches. This CDR3 is built from 14 residues. Germline V gene data show CDR1 as DFQATT and CDR2 as SNEGSKA (reference sequence).

The sequence was obtained from a female donor with ovarian cancer. Sequenced here: PBMCs, sampled before treatment. This chain links TRBV20-1 with TRBJ1-2, with 7 bases that match TRBD1. The CDR3 reads CSARGDRANYGYTF. Written as DNA, the CDR3 is TGCAGTGCTAGGGGGGACAGAGCTAACTATGGCTACACCTTC.